This TCR beta chain originates from a study of T cells after yellow fever vaccination (dated by TCRdb to the late 2010s). Background on the whole study: The SMART-Seq v4 Ultra Low Input RNA kit was used to prepare libraries from fractions with low cell numbers. The cohort comprised two healthy male donors, one aged 18 to 30 and one aged 30 to 40 years. Blood samples were taken at several timepoints before and after primary and secondary immunization, and bulk PBMC replicates and cell subsets were isolated. To follow T-cell clones before and after primary and booster YFV17D yellow fever vaccination, bulk TCR alpha and beta repertoires were sequenced over time. Overall results and qualifications from the work: After the booster, most clones that had expanded after primary vaccination were detected again (around 97% of CD4 and 88% of CD8), suggesting broad maintenance of memory. A small fraction of clonotypes showed up in both the CD4 and CD8 compartments, probably as a result of convergent recombination. Computational filtering was needed because FACS-sorted repertoires could contain abundant contaminating clonotypes from the bulk population. The study included only a couple of donors, which limits how far the findings can be generalized. Compared with the primary T-cell response, the secondary T-cell response was faster but weaker, reaching its peak on day 5 rather than on day 15.

In light of the paper, this sample's treatment or condition label describes: live attenuated yellow fever vaccine strain. At every blood-draw timepoint, two biological replicates of bulk PBMCs were collected. A standard Ficoll-Paque protocol was used to isolate PBMCs from peripheral blood. TriZol was used to extract RNA from bulk PBMCs, from CD4 and CD8 fractions, and from dextramer-positive and dextramer-negative fractions. This clonotype was observed a few times. Its antigen is not yet known. No base quality values were provided; no much bigger clone lies one nucleotide off. TCR cDNA was synthesized by 5'RACE template switching, which introduced a universal primer site and unique molecular identifiers. Priming for cDNA synthesis came from both the TCR alpha and TCR beta constant segments. Library amplification involved two PCR steps, and the second step added sample barcodes and sequencing adapters. Sequencing of libraries was performed on Illumina HiSeq 2500 (2x100 bp) or NovaSeq (2x150 bp). As for the authors' bioinformatics: MIGEC was used to demultiplex reads and collapse the reads into UMI consensus sequences, and MiXCR was used for V(D)J alignment. Vaccine-responding clonotypes were defined with edgeR using replicate PBMC samples, requiring FDR below 0.01 and a log2 fold change above 5 up to day 15. Each bulk clonotype received a CD4 or CD8 identity based on whether the sequenced CD4 or CD8 repertoire contained that clonotype at higher abundance. The public reads were reprocessed in TCRdb via fastp at Q25 and MiXCR, keeping in-frame beta chains. Every distinct CDR3 protein forms one entry, paired with its most common genes and DNA. These V and J calls are TCRdb output, not the study's own analysis. Counted in this sample were 500,000 to 700,000 distinct CDR3 sequences; under 25% of them appeared once. The ten largest clones represent 13% to 15% of the sample.

This clonotype originated in a man under 40 who received the YFV17D yellow fever vaccine. This specimen was PBMCs, taken 15 days after the yellow fever booster vaccination.

The CDR3 region: CASSPGLPVNEQFF. The nucleotide sequence reads TGTGCCAGCAGTCCGGGACTCCCCGTGAATGAGCAGTTCTTC. The rearrangement combines TRBV28 with TRBJ2-1; 6 matching bases give a weak D call of TRBD2. There are 14 amino acids in the CDR3, from cysteine to phenylalanine inclusive. The read is trimmed to its CDR3 DNA, 42 bases read in frame from base 1. Reading the germline V gene gives CDR1 MDHEN and CDR2 SYDVKM. Trimming at the junction amounts to 5 bases on V and 7 bases on J, and the germline ends lie 15 bases apart. The entire variable domain, with the stretches around the CDR3 drawn from the reference TRBV28 and TRBJ2-1 proteins, is DVKVTQSSRYLVKRTGEKVFLECVQDMDHENMFWYRQDPGLGLRLIYFSYDVKMKEKGDIPEGYSVSREKKERFSLILESASTNQTSMYLCASSPGLPVNEQFFGPGTRLTVL.